A selection of T cell receptor beta chains follows, all from one sample in a study of CD8+ T cells in alopecia areata. Using immunoSEQ multiplex PCR, the repertoire was profiled, and TCRdb retains in-frame clones only, with some absent. The sample contains a few hundred thousand clones, more than 30% of which appear only once. The source was CD4+ T cells sorted from blood, collected between weeks 30 and 35, from a patient treated with tofacitinib. Receptor source: a human donor with alopecia areata. CDR3s include the opening cysteine and the closing phenylalanine or tryptophan. D genes are given only for firm matches. Only some rows state a clone size, as once, few, many or a class for expanded clones.

clone size,V gene,D gene,J gene,CDR3 DNA,CDR3 protein
few,TRBV6-1,.,TRBJ1-5,TGTGCCAGCAGTGAAGCGGCAGGCAATCAGCCCCAGCATTTT,CASSEAAGNQPQHF
.,TRBV6-1,.,TRBJ1-1,TGTGCTATCAGTTTTTTCCGGGGAATGAACACTGAAGCTTTCTTT,CAISFFRGMNTEAFF
.,TRBV30,TRBD1,TRBJ2-4,TGTGCCTGGAGTGTAAATCAGGGGACAGACATTCAGTACTTC,CAWSVNQGTDIQYF
few,TRBV29-1,.,TRBJ2-7,TGCAGCGCCGGGGACTGGTCCTACGAGCAGTACTTC,CSAGDWSYEQYF
few,TRBV28,.,TRBJ2-7,TGTGCCAGCACCCACCCCAGGGGACTCTCCATATACGAGCAGTACTTC,CASTHPRGLSIYEQYF
.,TRBV6-1,.,TRBJ1-2,TGTGCCAGCAGAATAGGACAGTACGCTAACTATGGCTACACCTTC,CASRIGQYANYGYTF
.,TRBV5-1,.,TRBJ2-1,TGCGCCAGCAGCGTCACAGGGAGCTCCTACAATGAGCAGTTCTTC,CASSVTGSSYNEQFF
once,TRBV11-1,TRBD1,TRBJ1-1,TGTGCCAGCAGCCCTGGACAGGGTAACACTGAAGCTTTCTTT,CASSPGQGNTEAFF
.,TRBV2,TRBD1,TRBJ2-1,TGTGCCAGCATAGGGACAGGGATAGATGAGCAGTTCTTC,CASIGTGIDEQFF
.,TRBV7-9,.,TRBJ2-3,TGTGCCAGCAGCTTATGGGGCAGCACAGATACGCAGTATTTT,CASSLWGSTDTQYF
.,TRBV5-5,.,TRBJ2-7,TGTGCCAGCAGCCCCGTCTTCCTAGACTACGAGCAGTACTTC,CASSPVFLDYEQYF
few,TRBV7-9,.,TRBJ2-1,TGTGCCAGCAGGCCTCTGAGGGGAAACAATGAGCAGTTCTTC,CASRPLRGNNEQFF
few,TRBV14,.,TRBJ2-7,TGTGCCAGCAGCCTAACAGGGCCTTCCTACGAGCAGTACTTC,CASSLTGPSYEQYF
.,TRBV4-1,TRBD2,TRBJ2-7,TGCGCCAGCAGCCAAGAACCGGGGGGCGAGCAGTACTTC,CASSQEPGGEQYF
.,TRBV27,.,TRBJ2-3,TGTGCCAGCCACGGCCTGGAGGCGGGGGCCAGGTACACAGATACGCAGTATTTT,CASHGLEAGARYTDTQYF
.,TRBV11-2,.,TRBJ2-3,TGTGCCAGCAGCTTAGATGGGAAGTTCACAGATACGCAGTATTTT,CASSLDGKFTDTQYF
.,TRBV7-2,TRBD1,TRBJ2-2,TGTGCCAGCAGCAGGACAGGGGGCCACACCGGGGAGCTGTTTTTT,CASSRTGGHTGELFF
.,TRBV5-1,.,TRBJ2-6,TGCGCCAGCAGCCTGAACAGTTACTCTGGGGCCAACGTCCTGACTTTC,CASSLNSYSGANVLTF
.,TRBV11-3,.,TRBJ2-7,TGTGCCAGCAGCTTAGATCCCCCTCAGCGGTTCATTTACGAGCAGTACTTC,CASSLDPPQRFIYEQYF
few,TRBV7-9,TRBD2,TRBJ2-5,TGTGCCAGCAGCTTGGTTGCCGGGACTAGAGAAAAGACCCAGTACTTC,CASSLVAGTREKTQYF
.,TRBV30,.,TRBJ1-1,TGTGCCTGGAGCCCCGGGGGCCTGAACACTGAAGCTTTCTTT,CAWSPGGLNTEAFF
.,TRBV30,TRBD1,TRBJ1-6,TGTGCCTGGAAGCCCCGGGACAGAGATAATTCACCCCTCCACTTT,CAWKPRDRDNSPLHF
few,TRBV4-1,.,TRBJ1-4,TGCGCCAGCAGCCTAGAACCTATCGCTAATGAAAAACTGTTTTTT,CASSLEPIANEKLFF
few,TRBV27,.,TRBJ2-1,TGTGCCAGCAGCGAGGGGGGGCTCTCCTACAATGAGCAGTTCTTC,CASSEGGLSYNEQFF
.,TRBV6-6,.,TRBJ1-5,TGTGCCAGCAGAGGGTATCAGCCCCAGCATTTT,CASRGYQPQHF
.,TRBV4-2,.,TRBJ2-6,TGTGCCAGCAGCCAAGATCTTCTCTCTGGGGCCAACGTCCTGACTTTC,CASSQDLLSGANVLTF
few,TRBV5-5,.,TRBJ1-2,TGTGCCAGCAGCGTACACAGGGATACTAACTATGGCTACACCTTC,CASSVHRDTNYGYTF
.,TRBV9,TRBD2,TRBJ2-5,TGTGCCAGCAGCGTTGGGACTAAAGAGACCCAGTACTTC,CASSVGTKETQYF
.,TRBV29-1,.,TRBJ1-1,TGCAGCGTTTCTGAAGGACCGAACACTGAAGCTTTCTTT,CSVSEGPNTEAFF
.,TRBV9,.,TRBJ2-3,TGTGCCAGCAGCGTACAGGGTTCGGCAGATACGCAGTATTTT,CASSVQGSADTQYF
many,TRBV18,.,TRBJ2-6,TGTGCCAGCTCACCACGCACAGGCAGCCTCTCTGGGGCCAACGTCCTGACTTTC,CASSPRTGSLSGANVLTF
.,TRBV5-1,.,TRBJ2-3,TGCGCCAGCAGCTTGAGGACCACAGATACGCAGTATTTT,CASSLRTTDTQYF
.,TRBV5-1,.,TRBJ1-2,TGCGCCAGCAGCTACCAACAGGGAGGCTACACCTTC,CASSYQQGGYTF
.,TRBV6-5,.,TRBJ2-7,TGTGCCAGCAGTTACTCCGATAGAGGTTTCTACGAGCAGTACTTC,CASSYSDRGFYEQYF
.,TRBV9,.,TRBJ2-5,TGTGCCAGCACCGGGACGGACCAAGAGACCCAGTACTTC,CASTGTDQETQYF
few,TRBV30,TRBD2,TRBJ2-7,TGTGCCTGGAACCGGGACTACAACTCCTACGAGCAGTACTTC,CAWNRDYNSYEQYF
few,TRBV19,.,TRBJ1-1,TGTGCCAGTAGACCTATACAGAGAGGCACTGAAGCTTTCTTT,CASRPIQRGTEAFF
few,TRBV6-1,TRBD1,TRBJ2-1,TGTGCCAGCAGTGGAAAGGACAGGCGGGAGCAGTTCTTC,CASSGKDRREQFF
.,TRBV7-8,.,TRBJ1-1,TGTGCCAGCAGCCTACAGGGCAGGGAAGCTTTCTTT,CASSLQGREAFF
.,TRBV25-1,.,TRBJ1-2,TGTGCCAGCAGTTGGGGGGGGCCCAACTATGGCTACACCTTC,CASSWGGPNYGYTF
few,TRBV6-1,TRBD1,TRBJ1-4,TGTGCCAGCAGCGTGGACAGGGATGAAAAACTGTTTTTT,CASSVDRDEKLFF
.,TRBV6-6,.,TRBJ2-3,TGTGCCAGCAGCCTCCGCGGGGAAAGCACAGATACGCAGTATTTT,CASSLRGESTDTQYF
few,TRBV29-1,.,TRBJ1-1,TGCAGCGTTGAAGGTAGGGTAGGGAACACTGAAGCTTTCTTT,CSVEGRVGNTEAFF
.,TRBV7-2,.,TRBJ2-5,TGTGCCAGCAGCTTAGCTGGACTGCAAGAGACCCAGTACTTC,CASSLAGLQETQYF
.,TRBV15,TRBD1,TRBJ1-5,TGTGCCACCAGCAGGGGACAGGTTAGCAATCAGCCCCAGCATTTT,CATSRGQVSNQPQHF
.,TRBV7-9,.,TRBJ1-1,TGTGCCAGCAGCTTATCGCAGGGTGAAGCTTTCTTT,CASSLSQGEAFF
few,TRBV27,.,TRBJ1-2,TGTGCCAGCAGTTTAGGTCGGGGAGGCCCCTACACCTTC,CASSLGRGGPYTF
few,TRBV9,.,TRBJ1-2,TGTGCCAGCAGCATACAACCAGGGACTTTGTATGGCTACACCTTC,CASSIQPGTLYGYTF
few,TRBV18,TRBD2,TRBJ2-3,TGTGCCAGCTCACCAAGCCGCAAGCGGGAGAGCACAGATACGCAGTATTTT,CASSPSRKRESTDTQYF
.,TRBV6-5,.,TRBJ2-2,TGTGCCAGCACAGGGGACACCGGGGAGCTGTTTTTT,CASTGDTGELFF
.,TRBV20-1,.,TRBJ2-7,TGCAGTGCTAGTCGGGGCGAGCAGTACTTC,CSASRGEQYF
.,TRBV5-1,.,TRBJ1-1,TGCGCCAGCAGCTTGGCCGGGGGAGGGCCCACTGAAGCTTTCTTT,CASSLAGGGPTEAFF
.,TRBV7-9,.,TRBJ1-1,TGTGCCAGCAGCTTAGGCCAGAACACTGAAGCTTTCTTT,CASSLGQNTEAFF
few,TRBV7-2,.,TRBJ1-6,TGTGCCAGCAGCCCCCGCCAGGGGAATAATTCACCCCTCCACTTT,CASSPRQGNNSPLHF